Listed here are 18 T cell receptor beta chains from one sample, sequenced in a study of blood T cell repertoires in COVID-19. The assay was immunoSEQ multiplex PCR, and TCRdb's table has in-frame clones only and misses some. In the table there are approximately 300,000 clones, 70% to 90% of which are singletons. What was sequenced was PBMCs or T cells enriched from blood (not recorded which). The receptors were sampled from a woman in her 30s who had recovered from COVID-19.

The chain joins TRBV18 to TRBJ1-3; D gene ambiguous. Trimming left V 0 bases short and J 2 bases short, with 20 bases between. There are 19 residues in the CDR3. Germline lookup yields CDR1 KGHSH and CDR2 LQKENI. In DNA, the CDR3 is TGTGCCAGCTCACCACCTCATTTGATTCCGGAGGGTGCTGGAAACACCATATATTTT. Translation: CASSPPHLIPEGAGNTIYF. Looking up the rest from reference TRBV18 and TRBJ1-3 gives the full variable domain: NAGVMQNPRHLVRRRGQEARLRCSPMKGHSHVYWYRQLPEEGLKFMVYLQKENIIDESGMPKERFSAEFPKEGPSILRIQQVVRGDSAAYFCASSPPHLIPEGAGNTIYFGEGSWLTVV.

The chain is built from TRBV19 and TRBJ1-2; D is uncertain. CDR3 size: 13 residues. Germline assignment: CDR1 LNHDA and CDR2 SQIVND (reference sequence). V was trimmed by 3 bases and J by 3 bases, leaving 8 bases between them. The CDR3 DNA reads as TGTGCCAGTAGTATGCGCGGCCACTATGGCTACACCTTC. This translates into CASSMRGHYGYTF.

The chain couples TRBV6-2 or TRBV6-3 to TRBJ1-1; possibly TRBD1 for D (5 bases). V was shortened by 7 bases and J by 0 bases, with 15 bases between the two germline ends. This CDR3 region has 15 residues. In germline, CDR1 is MNHEY, CDR2 SVGEGT. CDR3 coding DNA: TGTGCCAGCACTTATTACTGGGGCATGAACACTGAAGCTTTCTTT. The encoded protein is CASTYYWGMNTEAFF.

In its sample, this clone was seen once. The chain couples TRBV30 to TRBJ1-1; D remains ambiguous. This CDR3 is built from 13 residues. Germline V CDR1 and CDR2: GTSNPN, SVGIG (reference sequence). V was clipped by 2 bases and J by 0 bases, with 7 bases between them. The CDR3 sequence is CAWSYSLNTEAFF. CDR3 DNA sequence: TGTGCCTGGAGTTACAGCTTGAACACTGAAGCTTTCTTT. The whole variable domain, remainder taken from reference TRBV30 and TRBJ1-1, is SQTIHQWPATLVQPVGSPLSLECTVEGTSNPNLYWYRQAAGRGLQLLFYSVGIGQISSEVPQNLSASRPQDRQFILSSKKLLLSDSGFYLCAWSYSLNTEAFFGQGTRLTVV.

The rearrangement uses TRBV5-1 and TRBJ2-7, with 9 bases aligning to TRBD2. Germline V CDR1 and CDR2: SGHRS, YFSETQ. V gave up 0 bases and J gave up 5 bases; unmatched junction bases: 9. This CDR3 comprises 16 residues. The CDR3 reads CASSLAASGTLDEQYF. The CDR3 region has the DNA TGCGCCAGCAGCTTGGCCGCTAGCGGGACCCTTGACGAGCAGTACTTC.

The rearrangement joins TRBV7-2 to TRBJ2-5; the D gene is possibly TRBD2 (5 bases). Trimming removed 2 bases from V and 4 bases from J, with 8 bases in between. CDR3 length: 13 residues. Germline V gene sequence: CDR1 SGHTA, CDR2 FQGNSA. CDR3 region: CASSLSGGETQYF. CDR3 DNA: TGTGCCAGCAGCTTATCCGGAGGAGAGACCCAGTACTTC.

V gene TRBV7-9 combines with J gene TRBJ2-2, with 13 bases lining up with TRBD2. The germline V gene has CDR1 SEHNR and CDR2 FQNEAQ (reference sequence). This CDR3 has 16 residues. J was trimmed by 9 bases and V by 5 bases; bases with no gene match: 9. The CDR3, as DNA: TGTGCCAGCAGCCCCACTAGCGGGGGGGCTATCCGGGAGCTGTTTTTT. It yields the protein CASSPTSGGAIRELFF.

The chain combines TRBV25-1 with TRBJ1-4; no firm D call. Germline V gives CDR1 MGHDK, CDR2 SYGVNS. The CDR3 length is 14 residues. The V end lost 0 bases, the J end lost 8 bases, and 10 bases lay between the germline ends. Here the CDR3 reads CASSEYKREEKLFF. The CDR3, as DNA: TGTGCCAGCAGTGAATATAAGAGAGAGGAAAAACTGTTTTTT.

This clone was found a few times. The V gene is TRBV30, the J gene TRBJ2-7; possible D gene TRBD2, 6 bases. The germline V gene encodes CDR1 GTSNPN and CDR2 SVGIG (reference sequence). Trimming pared 3 bases from V and 0 bases from J, leaving 15 bases between. The CDR3 is 15 amino acids. This CDR3 reads CAWRGGETFSYEQYF. CDR3 coding DNA: TGTGCCTGGAGGGGAGGCGAAACCTTCTCCTACGAGCAGTACTTC. The whole variable domain, filled in from reference TRBV30 and TRBJ2-7, reads SQTIHQWPATLVQPVGSPLSLECTVEGTSNPNLYWYRQAAGRGLQLLFYSVGIGQISSEVPQNLSASRPQDRQFILSSKKLLLSDSGFYLCAWRGGETFSYEQYFGPGTRLTVT.

The gene calls are TRBV4-3 and TRBJ1-4; the match to TRBD1 covers 7 bases. The V and J ends lost 4 bases and 6 bases, in that order; junction bases with no gene match: 11. Per the germline V gene, CDR1 is LGHNA and CDR2 is YSLEER. The CDR3 length is 16 residues. CDR3 in DNA: TGCGCCAGCAGCCCAAAATACAGGGGAGTCGATGAAAAACTGTTTTTT. It is translated as CASSPKYRGVDEKLFF.

The chain is built from TRBV28 and TRBJ1-1; D is unclear. Trimming took off 5 bases at V and 11 bases at J, with 18 bases between the two ends. This CDR3 is 13 amino acids long. Germline loops: CDR1 MDHEN, CDR2 SYDVKM. CDR3 loop: CASSPPATVVAFF. The DNA for the CDR3 is TGTGCCAGCAGTCCCCCAGCGACTGTGGTGGCTTTCTTT.

J is TRBJ1-5 and V is TRBV2; perhaps TRBD1 as D (6 bases). Per germline, CDR1 SNHLY and CDR2 FYNNEI. The CDR3 runs to 15 residues. V was trimmed by 3 bases and J by 5 bases, leaving 14 bases between them. Here the CDR3 DNA reads TGTGCCAGCAGTGATTCTGGGACAAGATATCAGCCCCAGCATTTT. Protein: CASSDSGTRYQPQHF.

The J gene is TRBJ1-6, the V gene TRBV30; maybe TRBD1 (5 bases). This CDR3 is built from 14 residues. Trimming shortened V by 0 bases and J by 8 bases, and 11 bases separated the two germline ends. The germline CDR1 and CDR2 sequences are GTSNPN and SVGIG (reference sequence). The CDR3 bases are TGTGCCTGGAGTGTACGGGGGAAACATTCACCCCTCCACTTT. Protein sequence: CAWSVRGKHSPLHF.

In its sample, this clone was seen a few times. The genes are TRBV29-1 and TRBJ1-2; 10 nucleotides align to TRBD1. Germline V gene data show CDR1 as SQVTM and CDR2 as ANQGSEA. V was pared by 6 bases and J by 8 bases, with 9 bases of the junction left unmatched. This CDR3 is built from 13 residues. CDR3 sequence reads: CSVPGRTGGGYTF. The CDR3 DNA reads as TGCAGCGTCCCCGGTCGGACAGGGGGAGGCTACACCTTC.

The rearrangement joins TRBV5-1 to TRBJ1-1, with 8 bases that match TRBD1. The V and J ends lost 3 bases and 5 bases, in that order; junction bases with no gene match: 9. This CDR3 comprises 15 residues. CDR1 is SGHRS, CDR2 YFSETQ, per germline. For the CDR3, the DNA is TGCGCCAGCAGCTCCTGGGACAGGCGTGGTACTGAAGCTTTCTTT. Translating it yields CASSSWDRRGTEAFF.

The chain combines TRBV3-1 (or the pseudogene TRBV3-2) with TRBJ2-7; possible D gene TRBD2, 6 bases. V was pared by 1 base and J by 5 bases, with 24 bases between. This CDR3 region has 18 residues. The germline gives CDR1 LGHDT, CDR2 YNNKEL (reference sequence). CDR3: CASSQGLGVTLGRNEQYF. In DNA form, the CDR3 reads TGTGCCAGCAGCCAAGGACTAGGGGTGACACTCGGTAGGAACGAGCAGTACTTC.

This clone showed up just once. CDR3 bases: TGTGCCTGGGCCCGACAGGCGAACTATGGCTACACCTTC. Translated: CAWARQANYGYTF. The chain joins TRBV30 to TRBJ1-2, with a tentative D call TRBD1 (6 bases). The CDR3 is made up of 13 amino acids. From germline, CDR1 is GTSNPN and CDR2 SVGIG (reference sequence). V was clipped by 5 bases and J by 2 bases, with 12 bases between them.

DNA of the CDR3: TGTGCCAGCAGAAGAGACACTGAAGCTTTCTTT. Encoded protein: CASRRDTEAFF. The chain links TRBV2 to TRBJ1-1; no reliable D call. The V and J ends lost 6 bases and 3 bases respectively, with 5 bases between them. CDR1 and CDR2 from the germline V gene are SNHLY and FYNNEI. The CDR3 spans 11 residues.